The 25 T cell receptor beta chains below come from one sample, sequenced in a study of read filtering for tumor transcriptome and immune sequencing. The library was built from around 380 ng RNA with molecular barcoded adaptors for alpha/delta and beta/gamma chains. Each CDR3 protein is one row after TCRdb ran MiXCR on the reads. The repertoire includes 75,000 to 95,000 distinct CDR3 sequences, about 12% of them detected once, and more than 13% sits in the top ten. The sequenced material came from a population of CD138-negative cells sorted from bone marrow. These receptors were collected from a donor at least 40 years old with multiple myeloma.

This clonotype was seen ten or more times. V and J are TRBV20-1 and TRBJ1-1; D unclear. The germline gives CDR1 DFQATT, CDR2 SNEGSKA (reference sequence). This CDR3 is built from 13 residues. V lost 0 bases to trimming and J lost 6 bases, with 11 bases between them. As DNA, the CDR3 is TGCAGTGCTAGAGATTCCCCGAGTGCTGAAGCTTTCTTT. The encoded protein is CSARDSPSAEAFF.

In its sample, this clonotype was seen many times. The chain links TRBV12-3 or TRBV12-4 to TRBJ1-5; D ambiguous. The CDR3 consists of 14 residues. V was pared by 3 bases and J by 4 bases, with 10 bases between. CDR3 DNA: TGTGCCAGCAGTTTGGTTTTGGGTAATCAGCCCCAGCATTTT. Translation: CASSLVLGNQPQHF.

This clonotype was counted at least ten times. CDR3 nucleotides: TGTGCCTGGAGTGTACATATTCGAAATGAGCAGTTCTTC. This encodes CAWSVHIRNEQFF. The V call is TRBV30, the J call TRBJ2-1; D remains unclear. V dropped 0 bases and J dropped 7 bases, with 10 bases sitting between them. Germline V gene sequence: CDR1 GTSNPN, CDR2 SVGIG (reference sequence). The CDR3 extends over 13 amino acids.

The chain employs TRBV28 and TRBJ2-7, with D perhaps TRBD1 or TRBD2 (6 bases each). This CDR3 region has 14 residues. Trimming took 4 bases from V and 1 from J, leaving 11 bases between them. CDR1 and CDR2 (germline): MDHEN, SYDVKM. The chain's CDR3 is CASSSQGTSYEQYF. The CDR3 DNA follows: TGTGCCAGCAGTTCCCAGGGGACTTCCTACGAGCAGTACTTC.

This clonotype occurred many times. As DNA, the CDR3 is TGTGCCAGCAGCCTTAGGGACAGGGAGGCTGAGCAGTTCTTC. Amino acids: CASSLRDREAEQFF. The chain recombines TRBV3-1 with TRBJ2-1; 9 bases agree with TRBD1. This CDR3 region has 14 residues. The germline V gene encodes CDR1 LGHDT and CDR2 YNNKEL (reference sequence). J was trimmed by 9 bases and V by 4 bases; bases with no gene match: 7.

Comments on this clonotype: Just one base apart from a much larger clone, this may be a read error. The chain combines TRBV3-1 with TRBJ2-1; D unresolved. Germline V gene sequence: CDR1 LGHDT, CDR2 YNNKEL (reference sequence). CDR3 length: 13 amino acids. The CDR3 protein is CARSQDLGKVEFF. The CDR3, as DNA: TGTGCCCGCAGCCAAGATCTTGGCAAAGTAGAGTTCTTC.

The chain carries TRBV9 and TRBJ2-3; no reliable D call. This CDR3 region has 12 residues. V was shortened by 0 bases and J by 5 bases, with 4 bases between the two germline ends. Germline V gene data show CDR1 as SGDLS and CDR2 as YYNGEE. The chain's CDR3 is CASSVDLDTQYF. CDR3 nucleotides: TGTGCCAGCAGCGTAGACCTAGATACGCAGTATTTT.

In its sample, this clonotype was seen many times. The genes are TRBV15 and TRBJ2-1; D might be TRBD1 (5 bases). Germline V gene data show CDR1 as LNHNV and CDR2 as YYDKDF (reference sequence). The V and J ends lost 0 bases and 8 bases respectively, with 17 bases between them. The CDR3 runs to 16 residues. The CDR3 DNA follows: TGTGCCACCAGCAGAGATTTTTCAAAGGGGTTGGATGAGCAGTTCTTC. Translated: CATSRDFSKGLDEQFF.

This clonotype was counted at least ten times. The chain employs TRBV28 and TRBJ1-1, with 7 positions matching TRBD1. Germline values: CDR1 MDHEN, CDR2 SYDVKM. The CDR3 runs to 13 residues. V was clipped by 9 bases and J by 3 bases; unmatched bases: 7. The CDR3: CASSRRGYTEAFF. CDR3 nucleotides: TGTGCCAGTTCCCGCAGGGGGTACACTGAAGCTTTCTTT.

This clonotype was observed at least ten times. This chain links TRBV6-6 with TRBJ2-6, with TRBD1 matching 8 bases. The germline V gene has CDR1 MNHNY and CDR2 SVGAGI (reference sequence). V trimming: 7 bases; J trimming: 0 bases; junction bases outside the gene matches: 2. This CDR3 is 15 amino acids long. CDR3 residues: CASITGGSGANVLTF. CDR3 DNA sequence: TGTGCCAGCATAACAGGGGGCTCTGGGGCCAACGTCCTGACTTTC.

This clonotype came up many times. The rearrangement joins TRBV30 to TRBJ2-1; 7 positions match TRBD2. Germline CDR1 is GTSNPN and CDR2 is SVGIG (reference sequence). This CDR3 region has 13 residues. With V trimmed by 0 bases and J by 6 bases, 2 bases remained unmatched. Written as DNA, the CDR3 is TGTGCCTGGAGTGTACGGGGGGTCAATGAGCAGTTCTTC. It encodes CAWSVRGVNEQFF.

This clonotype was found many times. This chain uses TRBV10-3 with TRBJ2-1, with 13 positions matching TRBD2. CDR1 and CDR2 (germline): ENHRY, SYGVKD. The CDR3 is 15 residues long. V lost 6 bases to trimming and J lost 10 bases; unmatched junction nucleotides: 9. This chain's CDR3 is CAIRQGTSGIGEQFF. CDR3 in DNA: TGTGCCATCAGGCAAGGGACTAGCGGGATTGGGGAGCAGTTCTTC.

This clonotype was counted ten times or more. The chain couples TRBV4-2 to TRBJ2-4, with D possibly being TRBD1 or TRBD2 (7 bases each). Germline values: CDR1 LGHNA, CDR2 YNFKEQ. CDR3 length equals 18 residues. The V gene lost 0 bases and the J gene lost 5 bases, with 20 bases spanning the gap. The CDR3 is CASSQDPGGQLRQNIQYF. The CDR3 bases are TGTGCCAGCAGCCAAGACCCGGGGGGACAGCTGCGCCAAAACATTCAGTACTTC.

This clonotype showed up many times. CDR3 nucleotide sequence: TGTGCCAGCAGTTTAGACCCTAGCGGGAGGAACCAAGAGACCCAGTACTTC. It encodes CASSLDPSGRNQETQYF. The chain has TRBV28 and TRBJ2-5; TRBD2 aligns across 11 bases. Germline CDR1 and CDR2: MDHEN and SYDVKM. Losses at the gene ends were 2 bases for V and 0 bases for J; bases not matched to a gene: 5. This CDR3 region has 17 residues. The variable domain in full, completed from reference TRBV28 and TRBJ2-5, reads DVKVTQSSRYLVKRTGEKVFLECVQDMDHENMFWYRQDPGLGLRLIYFSYDVKMKEKGDIPEGYSVSREKKERFSLILESASTNQTSMYLCASSLDPSGRNQETQYFGPGTRLLVL.

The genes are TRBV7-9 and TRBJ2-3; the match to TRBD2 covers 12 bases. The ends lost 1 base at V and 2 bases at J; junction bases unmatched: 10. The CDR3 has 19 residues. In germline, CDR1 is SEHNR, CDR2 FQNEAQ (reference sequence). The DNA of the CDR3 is TGTGCCAGCAGCTTAGGAAGAGGTGGACTAGCGGGGTCCACAGATACGCAGTATTTT. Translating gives CASSLGRGGLAGSTDTQYF.

The CDR3: CASSATIPLRYEQYF. For the CDR3, the DNA is TGTGCCAGCAGCGCAACCATCCCCCTTCGGTACGAGCAGTACTTC. This sequence joins TRBV11-3 and TRBJ2-7; unclear D gene. This CDR3 is built from 15 residues. Germline V gene data show CDR1 as SGHNT and CDR2 as YENEEA. V was clipped by 5 bases and J by 4 bases, with 18 bases between them.

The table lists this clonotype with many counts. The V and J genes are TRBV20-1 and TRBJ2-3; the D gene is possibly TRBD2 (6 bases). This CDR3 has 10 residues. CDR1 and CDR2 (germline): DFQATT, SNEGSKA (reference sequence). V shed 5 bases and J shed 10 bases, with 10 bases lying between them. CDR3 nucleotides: TGCAGTGCTGGGGGGAATGCGCAGTATTTT. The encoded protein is CSAGGNAQYF.

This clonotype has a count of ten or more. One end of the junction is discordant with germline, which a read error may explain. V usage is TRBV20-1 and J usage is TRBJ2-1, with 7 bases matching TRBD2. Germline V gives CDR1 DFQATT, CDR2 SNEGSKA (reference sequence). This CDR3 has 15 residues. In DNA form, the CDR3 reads TGCAGTGCTAGAGGCGGGAGAACTCATTACAATGGGCAGTTCTTC. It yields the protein CSARGGRTHYNGQFF.

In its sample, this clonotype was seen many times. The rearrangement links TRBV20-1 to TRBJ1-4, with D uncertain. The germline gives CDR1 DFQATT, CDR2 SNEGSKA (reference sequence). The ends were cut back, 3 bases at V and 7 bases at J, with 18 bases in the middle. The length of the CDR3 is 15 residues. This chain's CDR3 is CSARLTGRASEKLFF. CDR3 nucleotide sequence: TGCAGTGCTAGGTTGACGGGCCGCGCAAGTGAAAAACTGTTTTTT.

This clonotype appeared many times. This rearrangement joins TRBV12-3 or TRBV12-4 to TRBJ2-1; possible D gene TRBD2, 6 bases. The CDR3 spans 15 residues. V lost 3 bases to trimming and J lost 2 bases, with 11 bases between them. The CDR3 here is CASSFRASAYNEQFF. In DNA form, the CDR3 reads TGTGCCAGCAGTTTCAGGGCTAGCGCCTACAATGAGCAGTTCTTC.

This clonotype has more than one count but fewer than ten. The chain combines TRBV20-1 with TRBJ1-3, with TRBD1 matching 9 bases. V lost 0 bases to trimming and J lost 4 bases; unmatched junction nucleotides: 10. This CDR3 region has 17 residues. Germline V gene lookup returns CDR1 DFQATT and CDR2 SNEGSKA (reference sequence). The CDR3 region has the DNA TGCAGTGCTAGAGAGGGATGGGGACAGGGAGGCGGAAACACCATATATTTT. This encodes CSAREGWGQGGGNTIYF.

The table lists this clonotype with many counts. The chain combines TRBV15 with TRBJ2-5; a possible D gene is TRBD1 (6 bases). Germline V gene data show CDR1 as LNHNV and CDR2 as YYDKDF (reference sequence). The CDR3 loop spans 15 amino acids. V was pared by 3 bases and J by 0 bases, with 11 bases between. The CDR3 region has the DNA TGTGCCACCAGCAGTCTACAGGGTTACCAAGAGACCCAGTACTTC. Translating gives CATSSLQGYQETQYF.

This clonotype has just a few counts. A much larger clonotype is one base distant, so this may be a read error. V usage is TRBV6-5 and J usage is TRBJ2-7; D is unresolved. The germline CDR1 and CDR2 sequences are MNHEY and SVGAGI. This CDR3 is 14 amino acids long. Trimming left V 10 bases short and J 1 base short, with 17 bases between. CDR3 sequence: CANRTPGASYEQYF. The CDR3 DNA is TGTGCCAACAGAACACCTGGCGCTTCCTACGAGCAGTACTTC.

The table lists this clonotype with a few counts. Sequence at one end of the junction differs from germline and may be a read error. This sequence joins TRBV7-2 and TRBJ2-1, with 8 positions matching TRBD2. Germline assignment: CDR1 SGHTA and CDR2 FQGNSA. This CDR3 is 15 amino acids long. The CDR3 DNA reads TGTGCCAGCAGAACTAGCGGTAGCTCCTACAATGGGCAGTTCTTC. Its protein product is CASRTSGSSYNGQFF.

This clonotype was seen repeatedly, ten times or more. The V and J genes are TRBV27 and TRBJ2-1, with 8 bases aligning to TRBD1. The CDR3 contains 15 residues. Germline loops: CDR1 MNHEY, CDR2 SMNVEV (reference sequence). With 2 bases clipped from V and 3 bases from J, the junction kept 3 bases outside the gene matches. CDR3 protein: CASSLDRGFYNEQFF. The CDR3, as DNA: TGTGCCAGCAGTTTAGACAGGGGTTTCTACAATGAGCAGTTCTTC.